These T cell receptor beta chains were read from a single sample in a study of T cell responses to AZD1222 COVID-19 vaccine. Assay: immunoSEQ multiplex PCR; the TCRdb copy retains only in-frame clones and omits some. Among about 72,000 clones listed, more than 75% were seen once. The sample here was peripheral blood, taken on day 0 of AZD1222 vaccination. Receptors were obtained from an adult in good health. The CDR3 runs from the conserved cysteine through the conserved F or W. The D gene is left open where the match is weak. Expanded clones are given a class, and other clones once, few, many or no size at all.

D gene: NA
clone size: NA
J gene: TRBJ1-3
V gene: TRBV15
CDR3 protein: CATSRGSGRSNRAGNTIYF
CDR3 DNA: TGTGCCACCAGCAGAGGTTCTGGAAGATCCAACCGTGCCGGAAACACCATATATTTT

D gene: NA
clone size: once
J gene: TRBJ1-4
V gene: TRBV9
CDR3 protein: CASSVGQGPNEKLFF
CDR3 DNA: TGTGCCAGCAGCGTAGGGCAGGGCCCAAATGAAAAACTGTTTTTT

D gene: NA
clone size: NA
J gene: TRBJ1-4
V gene: TRBV4-2
CDR3 protein: CASSLNPPGTNEKLFF
CDR3 DNA: TGTGCCAGCAGCCTCAACCCCCCGGGCACGAATGAAAAACTGTTTTTT

D gene: NA
clone size: once
J gene: TRBJ2-1
V gene: TRBV7-3
CDR3 protein: CASSSQAPSYNEQFF
CDR3 DNA: TGTGCCAGCAGCTCCCAGGCCCCCTCCTACAATGAGCAGTTCTTC

D gene: TRBD1
clone size: once
J gene: TRBJ1-2
V gene: TRBV5-5
CDR3 protein: CASSFDYRGRGGGGYTF
CDR3 DNA: TGTGCCAGCAGCTTCGATTACAGGGGGCGAGGCGGTGGTGGCTACACCTTC

D gene: NA
clone size: NA
J gene: TRBJ1-6
V gene: TRBV19
CDR3 protein: CASSIDEGYSPLHF
CDR3 DNA: TGTGCCAGTAGTATTGATGAGGGGTACTCACCCCTCCACTTT

D gene: NA
clone size: NA
J gene: TRBJ2-2
V gene: TRBV9
CDR3 protein: CASSVAQRAGELFF
CDR3 DNA: TGTGCCAGCAGCGTAGCTCAAAGGGCCGGGGAGCTGTTTTTT

D gene: NA
clone size: NA
J gene: TRBJ1-6
V gene: TRBV5-5
CDR3 protein: CASSIDWSSYNSPLHF
CDR3 DNA: TGTGCCAGCAGCATCGACTGGAGCTCCTATAATTCACCCCTCCACTTT

D gene: NA
clone size: NA
J gene: TRBJ2-7
V gene: TRBV25-1
CDR3 protein: CASSDDRYSYEQYF
CDR3 DNA: TGTGCCAGCAGTGACGACAGGTACTCCTACGAGCAGTACTTC

D gene: NA
clone size: NA
J gene: TRBJ1-5
V gene: TRBV7-9
CDR3 protein: CASSLQSGGSGQPQHF
CDR3 DNA: TGTGCCAGCAGCTTACAATCCGGGGGATCGGGTCAGCCCCAGCATTTT

D gene: TRBD2
clone size: NA
J gene: TRBJ2-2
V gene: TRBV29-1
CDR3 protein: CSVTSGGGTGELFF
CDR3 DNA: TGCAGCGTAACTAGCGGGGGTGGGACCGGGGAGCTGTTTTTT

D gene: NA
clone size: NA
J gene: TRBJ2-1
V gene: TRBV25-1
CDR3 protein: CASRGQDSDEQFF
CDR3 DNA: TGTGCCAGCAGGGGGCAGGATTCCGATGAGCAGTTCTTC

D gene: TRBD2
clone size: NA
J gene: TRBJ2-7
V gene: TRBV6-2/TRBV6-3
CDR3 protein: CASSYPTSGGTREQYF
CDR3 DNA: TGTGCCAGCAGTTACCCTACTAGCGGGGGAACCCGCGAGCAGTACTTC

D gene: NA
clone size: NA
J gene: TRBJ1-6
V gene: TRBV5-4
CDR3 protein: CASSLGEMDSPLHF
CDR3 DNA: TGTGCCAGCAGCTTAGGGGAAATGGATTCACCCCTCCACTTT

D gene: TRBD1
clone size: few
J gene: TRBJ1-2
V gene: TRBV28
CDR3 protein: CASLSRGVGYTF
CDR3 DNA: TGTGCCAGCCTAAGCAGGGGGGTCGGCTACACCTTC

D gene: NA
clone size: NA
J gene: TRBJ2-2
V gene: TRBV2
CDR3 protein: CASSEGRGNTGELFF
CDR3 DNA: TGTGCCAGCAGTGAGGGCAGGGGTAACACCGGGGAGCTGTTTTTT

D gene: NA
clone size: NA
J gene: TRBJ2-3
V gene: TRBV20-1
CDR3 protein: CSAMQDTQYF
CDR3 DNA: TGCAGTGCTATGCAAGATACGCAGTATTTT

D gene: NA
clone size: NA
J gene: TRBJ2-2
V gene: TRBV19
CDR3 protein: CASSRTGPNTGELFF
CDR3 DNA: TGTGCCAGTAGCCGCACGGGACCTAACACCGGGGAGCTGTTTTTT

D gene: NA
clone size: NA
J gene: TRBJ2-1
V gene: TRBV7-6
CDR3 protein: CASSLAGQGHNEQFF
CDR3 DNA: TGTGCCAGCAGCTTAGCGGGGCAGGGGCACAATGAGCAGTTCTTC

D gene: NA
clone size: NA
J gene: TRBJ2-1
V gene: TRBV7-6
CDR3 protein: CASSLAWGGARDEQFF
CDR3 DNA: TGTGCCAGCAGCTTAGCATGGGGGGGGGCCAGGGATGAGCAGTTCTTC

D gene: NA
clone size: NA
J gene: TRBJ2-2
V gene: TRBV27
CDR3 protein: CASSPSWSTGELFF
CDR3 DNA: TGTGCCAGCAGTCCCAGCTGGAGCACCGGGGAGCTGTTTTTT

D gene: NA
clone size: NA
J gene: TRBJ1-1
V gene: TRBV4-3
CDR3 protein: CASSHRGGGVGEAFF
CDR3 DNA: TGCGCCAGCAGCCACAGAGGCGGTGGGGTGGGTGAAGCTTTCTTT

D gene: NA
clone size: NA
J gene: TRBJ2-7
V gene: TRBV6-5
CDR3 protein: CASSLSTGEQYF
CDR3 DNA: TGTGCCAGCAGTTTAAGTACAGGGGAGCAGTACTTC

D gene: NA
clone size: few
J gene: TRBJ2-3
V gene: TRBV9
CDR3 protein: CASSPKGSPDTQYF
CDR3 DNA: TGTGCCAGCAGCCCGAAGGGGAGCCCAGATACGCAGTATTTT

D gene: NA
clone size: NA
J gene: TRBJ2-5
V gene: TRBV5-1
CDR3 protein: CASSPFQETQYF
CDR3 DNA: TGCGCCAGCAGCCCATTCCAAGAGACCCAGTACTTC

D gene: TRBD1
clone size: NA
J gene: TRBJ1-6
V gene: TRBV6-5
CDR3 protein: CASSIQTGGISPLHF
CDR3 DNA: TGTGCCAGCAGTATTCAGACAGGGGGCATTTCACCCCTCCACTTT

D gene: TRBD1
clone size: NA
J gene: TRBJ1-1
V gene: TRBV6-5
CDR3 protein: CASTQGIGGAEAFF
CDR3 DNA: TGTGCCAGCACACAGGGGATAGGAGGGGCTGAAGCTTTCTTT

D gene: NA
clone size: NA
J gene: TRBJ2-3
V gene: TRBV3-1/TRBV3-2
CDR3 protein: CATCRGGGTDTQYF
CDR3 DNA: TGTGCCACCTGTCGCGGTGGTGGCACAGATACGCAGTATTTT

D gene: TRBD1
clone size: NA
J gene: TRBJ1-4
V gene: TRBV27
CDR3 protein: CASSLSGTGAEKLFF
CDR3 DNA: TGTGCCAGCAGTCTCTCCGGGACAGGGGCTGAAAAACTGTTTTTT

D gene: TRBD2
clone size: NA
J gene: TRBJ2-4
V gene: TRBV3-1/TRBV3-2
CDR3 protein: CASSVGGAGGTAKNIQYF
CDR3 DNA: TGTGCCAGCAGCGTAGGAGGAGCGGGGGGTACGGCCAAAAACATTCAGTACTTC

D gene: NA
clone size: once
J gene: TRBJ1-1
V gene: TRBV5-6
CDR3 protein: CASSFSIRGEGAFF
CDR3 DNA: TGTGCCAGCAGCTTTAGTATCCGAGGGGAAGGAGCTTTCTTT

D gene: TRBD1
clone size: once
J gene: TRBJ2-5
V gene: TRBV27
CDR3 protein: CATGGRGWGETQYF
CDR3 DNA: TGTGCCACAGGGGGTAGGGGCTGGGGGGAGACCCAGTACTTC

D gene: TRBD1
clone size: NA
J gene: TRBJ1-2
V gene: TRBV14
CDR3 protein: CASSQDPGTGGGGYTF
CDR3 DNA: TGTGCCAGCAGCCAAGATCCCGGGACAGGGGGAGGTGGCTACACCTTC

D gene: NA
clone size: NA
J gene: TRBJ1-4
V gene: TRBV4-3
CDR3 protein: CASSQDMGAAGEKLFF
CDR3 DNA: TGCGCCAGCAGCCAAGATATGGGGGCCGCCGGTGAAAAACTGTTTTTT

D gene: NA
clone size: NA
J gene: TRBJ2-7
V gene: TRBV29-1
CDR3 protein: CSASRAGADEQYF
CDR3 DNA: TGCAGCGCTAGCAGGGCAGGGGCCGACGAGCAGTACTTC

D gene: TRBD2
clone size: NA
J gene: TRBJ2-1
V gene: TRBV25-1
CDR3 protein: CASRPGLAGGSSYNEQFF
CDR3 DNA: TGTGCCAGCAGACCGGGACTAGCGGGGGGGAGCTCCTACAATGAGCAGTTCTTC

D gene: NA
clone size: NA
J gene: TRBJ2-3
V gene: TRBV9
CDR3 protein: CASSPRGTDTQYF
CDR3 DNA: TGTGCCAGCAGCCCCAGGGGCACAGATACGCAGTATTTT

D gene: NA
clone size: NA
J gene: TRBJ1-2
V gene: TRBV30
CDR3 protein: CASRKGLVGYTF
CDR3 DNA: TGTGCTTCACGGAAGGGTCTGGTTGGCTACACCTTC

D gene: NA
clone size: NA
J gene: TRBJ1-5
V gene: TRBV6-2/TRBV6-3
CDR3 protein: CASSLRADNQPQHF
CDR3 DNA: TGTGCCAGCAGCCTCAGGGCAGATAATCAGCCCCAGCATTTT

D gene: NA
clone size: NA
J gene: TRBJ1-5
V gene: TRBV4-1
CDR3 protein: CASSQVLSGAQHF
CDR3 DNA: TGCGCCAGCAGCCAAGTCCTATCCGGGGCCCAGCATTTT

D gene: NA
clone size: NA
J gene: TRBJ2-5
V gene: TRBV5-1
CDR3 protein: CASSFSGALETQYF
CDR3 DNA: TGCGCCAGCAGCTTCTCCGGGGCCCTAGAGACCCAGTACTTC

D gene: NA
clone size: NA
J gene: TRBJ2-1
V gene: TRBV7-3
CDR3 protein: CASGRRGSNGEEQFF
CDR3 DNA: TGTGCCAGCGGCAGGAGGGGCTCGAACGGGGAGGAGCAGTTCTTC

D gene: NA
clone size: NA
J gene: TRBJ2-7
V gene: TRBV7-8
CDR3 protein: CASSLVPSYEQYF
CDR3 DNA: TGTGCCAGCAGCTTAGTCCCCAGCTACGAGCAGTACTTC

D gene: NA
clone size: NA
J gene: TRBJ1-4
V gene: TRBV5-6
CDR3 protein: CASSLWGVAEKLFF
CDR3 DNA: TGTGCCAGCAGCTTGTGGGGAGTGGCTGAAAAACTGTTTTTT

D gene: TRBD1
clone size: NA
J gene: TRBJ1-1
V gene: TRBV30
CDR3 protein: CAWDRENTEAFF
CDR3 DNA: TGTGCCTGGGACAGGGAGAACACTGAAGCTTTCTTT

D gene: TRBD2
clone size: few
J gene: TRBJ2-1
V gene: TRBV7-9
CDR3 protein: CASGTLAGTYNEQFF
CDR3 DNA: TGTGCCAGCGGGACCCTAGCGGGGACTTACAATGAGCAGTTCTTC

D gene: NA
clone size: NA
J gene: TRBJ1-2
V gene: TRBV6-5
CDR3 protein: CASSYFRGGYGYTF
CDR3 DNA: TGTGCCAGCAGTTACTTTCGTGGGGGCTATGGCTACACCTTC

D gene: NA
clone size: NA
J gene: TRBJ1-4
V gene: TRBV2
CDR3 protein: CASSEGYGPSEKLFF
CDR3 DNA: TGTGCCAGCAGCGAAGGGTACGGACCCTCTGAAAAACTGTTTTTT

D gene: NA
clone size: few
J gene: TRBJ2-3
V gene: TRBV18
CDR3 protein: CASSPYSDTQYF
CDR3 DNA: TGTGCCAGCTCACCATACTCAGATACGCAGTATTTT

D gene: NA
clone size: NA
J gene: TRBJ1-2
V gene: TRBV30
CDR3 protein: CAWSVDSYGYTF
CDR3 DNA: TGTGCCTGGAGTGTTGACAGCTATGGCTACACCTTC

D gene: NA
clone size: NA
J gene: TRBJ2-1
V gene: TRBV29-1
CDR3 protein: CSVWDGYNEQFF
CDR3 DNA: TGCAGCGTTTGGGACGGCTACAATGAGCAGTTCTTC

D gene: NA
clone size: NA
J gene: TRBJ1-2
V gene: TRBV4-3
CDR3 protein: CASSQERKGRGYTF
CDR3 DNA: TGCGCCAGCAGCCAAGAAAGGAAGGGTCGGGGCTACACCTTC